This T cell receptor beta chain was profiled in a study of CD8 T cells in Susac syndrome. The authors negatively isolated CD8+ and CD4+ T cells and FACS-enriched TEMRA cells. Study-wide points: The authors acknowledged that the study's TCR sequencing and HLA analysis involved relatively few individuals.

Random hexamers were used to reverse transcribe about 0.5 to 1 ug of RNA. The CDR3 of TCR beta was amplified by immunoSEQ multiplex PCR across 54 Vbeta and 13 Jbeta. TCRdb independently ran MiXCR on the immunoSEQ multiplex PCR reads; one entry per CDR3 protein. The repertoire consists of around 150,000 distinct CDR3 sequences, with approximately 93% occurring once and the leading ten covering over 0.09%. In regard to this clonotype: Its matching antigen is unknown.

CDR1 is SNHLY and CDR2 is FYNNEI in the germline V gene. CDR3 size: 14 residues. V was pared by 7 bases and J by 5 bases, with 16 bases between. Sequences were obtained from CD4+ T cells from PBMCs. The receptor's source is a human donor with multiple sclerosis. V usage is TRBV2 and J usage is TRBJ2-3, with D unclear. CDR3 sequence: CASIRDISGDTQYF. In DNA form, the CDR3 reads TGTGCCAGCATTCGAGATATTTCTGGAGATACGCAGTATTTT. Complete variable domain (other parts from reference TRBV2 and TRBJ2-3): EPEVTQTPSHQVTQMGQEVILRCVPISNHLYFYWYRQILGQKVEFLVSFYNNEISEKSEIFDDQFSVERPDGSNFTLKIRSTKLEDSAMYFCASIRDISGDTQYFGPGTRLTVL.